These 32 T cell receptor beta chains originate from one sample sequenced in a study of blood T cell repertoires in COVID-19. This table comes from immunoSEQ multiplex PCR, and its TCRdb copy is limited to in-frame clones, with some not included. The sample consists of tens of thousands of clones, 75% to 95% of them appearing once. The sample consisted of peripheral blood. The receptors derive from a woman between 45 and 65 years old in a cohort sampled during active COVID-19.

The chain has TRBV14 and TRBJ1-1; D might be TRBD1 (5 bases). This CDR3 contains 15 residues. From germline, CDR1 is SGHDN and CDR2 FVKESK. With 2 bases removed from V and 0 bases from J, the gap between germline ends came to 10 bases. Here the CDR3 reads CASSQFGGVNTEAFF. The CDR3, as DNA: TGTGCCAGCAGCCAATTCGGAGGGGTGAACACTGAAGCTTTCTTT.

The V call is TRBV5-1, the J call TRBJ2-7; a weak D match, TRBD2 (7 bases). The germline V gene has CDR1 SGHRS and CDR2 YFSETQ. Trimming removed 0 bases at V and 1 base at J, with 14 bases between. This CDR3 is built from 16 residues. CDR3 loop: CASSLGFGGPSYEQYF. In nucleotides, the CDR3 is TGCGCCAGCAGCTTGGGGTTCGGGGGGCCGTCCTACGAGCAGTACTTC.

The chain couples TRBV6-6 to TRBJ1-2; 9 nucleotides match TRBD1. Trimming cost V 0 bases and J 7 bases; bases outside gene matches: 6. The germline V gene has CDR1 MNHNY and CDR2 SVGAGI (reference sequence). This CDR3 region has 15 residues. As DNA, the CDR3 is TGTGCCAGCAGTTACTCGATTGGGACAGGGTCTGGCTACACCTTC. Translated: CASSYSIGTGSGYTF.

This rearrangement joins TRBV14 to TRBJ1-6; D unclear. V dropped 4 bases and J dropped 7 bases, with 17 bases sitting between them. CDR3 size: 16 residues. The germline CDR1 and CDR2 sequences are SGHDN and FVKESK. CDR3 sequence reads: CASSRRREASNSPLHF. As DNA, the CDR3 is TGTGCCAGCAGCCGACGGCGGGAGGCCTCAAATTCACCCCTCCACTTT.

V is TRBV10-3 and J is TRBJ2-7; 7 bases fit TRBD1. The CDR3 extends over 14 amino acids. The germline gives CDR1 ENHRY, CDR2 SYGVKD. The ends lost 6 bases at V and 7 bases at J; junction bases unmatched: 12. The CDR3: CAISPGQSPMEQYF. CDR3 nucleotide sequence: TGTGCCATCAGCCCGGGACAGAGCCCCATGGAGCAGTACTTC.

The chain links TRBV15 to TRBJ2-1; 8 positions match TRBD2. The V and J ends lost 4 bases and 8 bases, in that order; junction bases with no gene match: 13. Germline CDR1 LNHNV, CDR2 YYDKDF (reference sequence). The CDR3 covers 16 residues. The CDR3, as DNA: TGTGCCACCAGCATTCTCGACTCCGGGACTAGACATGAGCAGTTCTTC. Its protein is CATSILDSGTRHEQFF.

The chain employs TRBV27 and TRBJ1-1, with a weak D call TRBD1 (6 bases). The germline V and J ends were trimmed by 8 bases and 10 bases, with 14 bases remaining between them. Germline assignment: CDR1 MNHEY and CDR2 SMNVEV (reference sequence). This CDR3 has 11 amino acids. The CDR3 coding sequence is TGTGCCAGCTTTGGGCCCAGGGGAGCTTTCTTT. The encoded protein is CASFGPRGAFF.

This clone was picked up one time. V usage is TRBV10-2 and J usage is TRBJ2-6; 9 nucleotides line up with TRBD2. The CDR3 is made up of 15 amino acids. J gave up 11 bases and V 5 bases, and 10 bases lay outside the gene matches. Per the germline V gene, CDR1 is WSHSY and CDR2 is SAAADI. CDR3 region: CASSKRAGGLDVLTF. The DNA of the CDR3 is TGCGCCAGCAGTAAGAGGGCGGGGGGGCTTGACGTCCTGACTTTC.

There are a few counts of this clone. The gene calls are TRBV28 and TRBJ1-5; the match to TRBD1 covers 11 bases. There are 15 residues in the CDR3. Germline CDR1 MDHEN, CDR2 SYDVKM. With V trimmed by 8 bases and J by 1 base, 4 bases remained unmatched. CDR3 loop: CASRTGGLSNQPQHF. As DNA, the CDR3 is TGTGCCAGCCGGACAGGGGGCCTCAGCAATCAGCCCCAGCATTTT.

The chain employs TRBV6-5 and TRBJ2-1; 11 bases are shared with TRBD2. Germline trimming cut 5 bases from V and 5 bases from J; bases unmatched to any gene: 5. This CDR3 spans 15 amino acids. Germline V gene data show CDR1 as MNHEY and CDR2 as SVGAGI. The CDR3 sequence: CASSQLAGEHNEQFF. The CDR3, as DNA: TGTGCCAGCAGTCAACTAGCGGGAGAGCACAATGAGCAGTTCTTC.

The rearrangement links TRBV6-1 to TRBJ1-2; D is uncertain. Germline CDR1 and CDR2: MNHNS and SASEGT. The ends were cut back, 0 bases at V and 0 bases at J, with 8 bases in the middle. CDR3 size: 15 residues. The CDR3 region has the DNA TGTGCCAGCAGTGAAGCTTGGACTCCTAACTATGGCTACACCTTC. Translated: CASSEAWTPNYGYTF.

The chain links TRBV4-1 to TRBJ2-7, with 11 nucleotides matching TRBD2. Germline trimming cut 0 bases from V and 5 bases from J; bases unmatched to any gene: 9. CDR3 length equals 17 residues. The V gene's germline CDR1 is MGHRA and CDR2 YSYEKL. The CDR3 nucleotides are TGCGCCAGCAGCCAAGATCCTCGGGGTAGCGGGGGGGACGAGCAGTACTTC. Translating it yields CASSQDPRGSGGDEQYF.

The chain carries TRBV10-3 and TRBJ2-2; 8 nucleotides match TRBD1. The CDR3 consists of 15 residues. Germline V CDR1 and CDR2: ENHRY, SYGVKD. Trimming took 2 bases from V and 6 from J; bases not matched to a gene: 5. Here the CDR3 reads CAISEGAGGPGELFF. The CDR3 DNA follows: TGTGCCATCAGTGAGGGGGCAGGGGGCCCCGGGGAGCTGTTTTTT.

This sequence joins TRBV5-1 and TRBJ2-1; TRBD2 matches at 7 bases. Trimming cost V 4 bases and J 5 bases; bases outside gene matches: 9. Germline V gene lookup returns CDR1 SGHRS and CDR2 YFSETQ. The CDR3 has 15 residues. CDR3 DNA: TGCGCCAGCAGCGCCGGGACTACCTCTAACAATGAGCAGTTCTTC. Amino acids: CASSAGTTSNNEQFF.

V is TRBV7-8 and J is TRBJ2-2, with 9 bases lining up with TRBD1. Germline trimming cut 1 base from V and 4 bases from J; bases unmatched to any gene: 4. Germline CDR1 reads SGHVS; CDR2 reads FQNEAQ. The CDR3 is made up of 16 amino acids. DNA for the CDR3: TGTGCCAGCAGCTTAGGACAGGGGGTCGGCACCGGGGAGCTGTTTTTT. Amino acid sequence: CASSLGQGVGTGELFF.

This chain links TRBV30 with TRBJ2-2, with 7 bases identical to TRBD1. The V segment lost 0 bases and the J segment 0 bases; nucleotides outside the gene matches: 7. The CDR3 covers 17 residues. Germline values: CDR1 GTSNPN, CDR2 SVGIG (reference sequence). The CDR3 DNA follows: TGTGCCTGGAGTGTACGTAGGGGGCGACCGAACACCGGGGAGCTGTTTTTT. Its protein product is CAWSVRRGRPNTGELFF.

The chain links TRBV7-9 to TRBJ2-7; tentatively, D is TRBD1 (6 bases). Germline V gene sequence: CDR1 SEHNR, CDR2 FQNEAQ (reference sequence). Trimming removed 5 bases from V and 5 bases from J, with 13 bases in between. The CDR3 consists of 13 residues. The CDR3 DNA reads TGTGCCAGCAGCCCAGGGACATCCCACGAGCAGTACTTC. This codes for CASSPGTSHEQYF.

This chain connects TRBV30 to TRBJ2-7; no definite D call. Germline-derived CDR1 and CDR2 are GTSNPN and SVGIG (reference sequence). CDR3 length: 11 amino acids. V was pared by 1 base and J by 2 bases, with 3 bases between. The CDR3, as DNA: TGTGCCTGGAGTGCAACCTACGAGCAGTACTTC. Translating it yields CAWSATYEQYF.

The gene calls are TRBV30 and TRBJ1-3; D unresolved. Per germline, CDR1 GTSNPN and CDR2 SVGIG (reference sequence). Trimming removed 4 bases at V and 4 bases at J, with 8 bases between. The CDR3 spans 12 residues. As DNA, the CDR3 is TGTGCCTGGACCCCCATGGGAAACACCATATATTTT. It yields the protein CAWTPMGNTIYF.

The CDR3 protein is CASSLRGQDTYSNQPQHF. The CDR3 DNA reads TGTGCCAGCAGCCTAAGGGGACAGGACACCTATAGCAATCAGCCCCAGCATTTT. The chain is built from TRBV5-5 and TRBJ1-5; 8 bases map to TRBD1. The CDR3 has 18 amino acids. After removal of 4 bases from V and 0 bases from J, the junction contained 12 bases not matched to a gene. Germline loops: CDR1 SGHKS, CDR2 YYEKEE (reference sequence).

The chain has TRBV29-1 and TRBJ1-5; D is uncertain. The germline V gene has CDR1 SQVTM and CDR2 ANQGSEA. CDR3 size: 13 residues. Trimming shortened V by 6 bases and J by 1 base, and 10 bases separated the two germline ends. The CDR3 bases are TGCAGCGTCCAAAGAGGGAGCAATCAGCCCCAGCATTTT. It translates to CSVQRGSNQPQHF.

The rearrangement links TRBV18 to TRBJ1-5; TRBD1 aligns across 7 bases. Germline lookup yields CDR1 KGHSH and CDR2 LQKENI. This CDR3 spans 15 amino acids. The ends lost 3 bases at V and 4 bases at J; junction bases unmatched: 6. The CDR3 reads CASSPLTGKNQPQHF. The DNA of the CDR3 is TGTGCCAGCTCACCCCTGACAGGGAAGAATCAGCCCCAGCATTTT.

The V call is TRBV11-2, the J call TRBJ2-5; 11 bases map to TRBD2. This CDR3 is 16 amino acids long. The junction had 4 bases not matched to a gene; V was cut back by 1 base and J by 3 bases. The germline V gene encodes CDR1 SGHAT and CDR2 FQNNGV. CDR3 bases: TGTGCCAGCAGCTTAGTGGGTAGCGGGAGGGAAGAGACCCAGTACTTC. Residues: CASSLVGSGREETQYF. Full variable domain (missing parts from reference TRBV11-2 and TRBJ2-5): EAGVAQSPRYKIIEKRQSVAFWCNPISGHATLYWYQQILGQGPKLLIQFQNNGVVDDSQLPKDRFSAERLKGVDSTLKIQPAKLEDSAVYLCASSLVGSGREETQYFGPGTRLLVL.

The V call is TRBV28, the J call TRBJ1-1; D gene ambiguous. The CDR3 has 12 residues. V lost 6 bases to trimming and J lost 10 bases, with 15 bases between them. CDR1 and CDR2 from the germline V gene are MDHEN and SYDVKM. The CDR3 coding sequence is TGTGCCAGCAGACCCCCAGGTTTTAGAGCTTTCTTT. This gives the protein CASRPPGFRAFF. The variable domain in full, completed from reference TRBV28 and TRBJ1-1, reads DVKVTQSSRYLVKRTGEKVFLECVQDMDHENMFWYRQDPGLGLRLIYFSYDVKMKEKGDIPEGYSVSREKKERFSLILESASTNQTSMYLCASRPPGFRAFFGQGTRLTVV.

In this sample, this clone turned up a few times. This chain links TRBV30 with TRBJ1-6; D gene unclear. The V gene lost 0 bases and the J gene lost 7 bases, with 7 bases spanning the gap. The CDR3 is made up of 13 amino acids. CDR1 GTSNPN and CDR2 SVGIG come from the germline V gene (reference sequence). CDR3 bases: TGTGCCTGGAGTGTAAGGGAGAATTCACCCCTCCACTTT. It yields the protein CAWSVRENSPLHF.

The CDR3 nucleotides are TGTGCCAGCTCGACGGGACAGGCCCCGACAGATACGCAGTATTTT. Its translation is CASSTGQAPTDTQYF. This chain connects TRBV18 to TRBJ2-3, with 8 bases matching TRBD1. The J segment lost 3 bases and the V segment lost 6 bases, leaving 8 bases of the junction unmatched. The CDR3 spans 15 residues. CDR1 is KGHSH, CDR2 LQKENI, per germline.

The rearrangement uses TRBV3-1 (or the pseudogene TRBV3-2) and TRBJ1-1; D ambiguous. The length of the CDR3 is 12 residues. The germline V gene has CDR1 LGHDT and CDR2 YNNKEL (reference sequence). The V gene lost 1 base and the J gene lost 11 bases, with 11 bases spanning the gap. The CDR3 protein is CASSQGGRGAFF. CDR3 coding DNA: TGTGCCAGCAGCCAAGGAGGCCGCGGGGCTTTCTTT.

V and J are TRBV4-1 and TRBJ1-2, with D perhaps matching TRBD1 (5 bases). From germline, CDR1 is MGHRA and CDR2 YSYEKL. The CDR3 length is 16 residues. With 1 base removed from V and 3 bases from J, the gap between germline ends came to 15 bases. This CDR3 is CASSQAADSLYYGYTF. The DNA of the CDR3 is TGCGCCAGCAGCCAAGCAGCCGACAGTCTTTACTATGGCTACACCTTC.

V and J are TRBV11-2 and TRBJ2-7, with TRBD2 matching 11 bases. The germline CDR1 and CDR2 sequences are SGHAT and FQNNGV. V dropped 3 bases and J dropped 0; count of bases not matched to a gene: 1. This CDR3 has 15 residues. The CDR3: CASSLTSGNSYEQYF. CDR3 coding DNA: TGTGCCAGCAGCTTGACTAGCGGGAACTCCTACGAGCAGTACTTC.

V usage is TRBV7-8 and J usage is TRBJ1-1; TRBD1 might be the D (5 bases). Trimming removed 2 bases at V and 1 base at J, with 8 bases between. This CDR3 is 14 amino acids long. From germline, CDR1 is SGHVS and CDR2 FQNEAQ. The CDR3 coding sequence is TGTGCCAGCAGCTTACAGGGTGGGAACACTGAAGCTTTCTTT. This encodes CASSLQGGNTEAFF.

V gene TRBV2 combines with J gene TRBJ1-2, with D possibly matching TRBD1 (5 bases). Looked up from germline, CDR1 is SNHLY and CDR2 is FYNNEI. Deletions cut 5 bases from V and 4 bases from J, with 14 bases between. The CDR3 loop spans 14 amino acids. CDR3 residues: CASSYSTAGYGYTF. For the CDR3, the DNA is TGTGCCAGCAGTTATTCGACAGCTGGCTATGGCTACACCTTC. The full variable domain, with the rest looked up from reference TRBV2 and TRBJ1-2, is EPEVTQTPSHQVTQMGQEVILRCVPISNHLYFYWYRQILGQKVEFLVSFYNNEISEKSEIFDDQFSVERPDGSNFTLKIRSTKLEDSAMYFCASSYSTAGYGYTFGSGTRLTVV.

The chain joins TRBV24-1 to TRBJ2-3; 8 nucleotides match TRBD1. The CDR3 has 16 residues. The V gene end was trimmed by 4 bases and the J gene end by 0 bases; junction bases not matched to a gene: 5. Germline V gene data show CDR1 as KGHDR and CDR2 as SFDVKD. CDR3 loop: CATSDPGQGSTDTQYF. The CDR3 DNA is TGTGCCACCAGTGACCCCGGACAGGGTAGCACAGATACGCAGTATTTT.